Listed below are T cell receptor beta chains from one sample, sequenced in a study of blood T cell repertoires in COVID-19. Some clones are missing from TCRdb's copy, which holds only in-frame ones; the method was immunoSEQ multiplex PCR. There are about 200,000 clones in the sample; 84% occur only once, and about 20% lies in the top ten. Sequenced input: peripheral blood. The receptors here all came from a human donor in a cohort sampled during active COVID-19. Each CDR3 is given with its conserved first and last residue. Fields, in order: V gene, J gene, clone size, D gene, CDR3 protein, CDR3 DNA. D genes are given only for firm matches. Rows give clone size only sometimes, using once, few, many, or a class for an expanded clone.

v_gene: TRBV19
j_gene: TRBJ2-1
abundance: -
d_gene: TRBD2
CDR3aa: CASSINNGGTYNEQFF
CDR3nt: TGTGCCAGTAGTATTAATAACGGGGGGACGTACAATGAGCAGTTCTTC

v_gene: TRBV2
j_gene: TRBJ2-5
abundance: few
d_gene: -
CDR3aa: CASSEAPFRVAETQYF
CDR3nt: TGTGCCAGCAGTGAAGCGCCCTTTCGAGTTGCAGAGACCCAGTACTTC

v_gene: TRBV18
j_gene: TRBJ1-6
abundance: -
d_gene: TRBD1
CDR3aa: CASSPRQGGNNSPLHF
CDR3nt: TGTGCCAGCTCACCAAGGCAGGGGGGTAATAATTCACCCCTCCACTTT

v_gene: TRBV6-5
j_gene: TRBJ1-5
abundance: -
d_gene: TRBD1
CDR3aa: CASSTGVRDQPQHF
CDR3nt: TGTGCCAGCAGTACAGGGGTTCGGGATCAGCCCCAGCATTTT

v_gene: TRBV10-3
j_gene: TRBJ2-1
abundance: -
d_gene: TRBD2
CDR3aa: CAITDGLAGGTEQFF
CDR3nt: TGTGCCATCACCGACGGACTAGCGGGAGGTACTGAGCAGTTCTTC

v_gene: TRBV7-2
j_gene: TRBJ2-6
abundance: -
d_gene: -
CDR3aa: CASSPVGGGANVLTF
CDR3nt: TGTGCCAGCAGCCCCGTGGGAGGTGGGGCCAACGTCCTGACTTTC

v_gene: TRBV6-1
j_gene: TRBJ2-1
abundance: -
d_gene: -
CDR3aa: CASSDGVREQFF
CDR3nt: TGTGCCAGCAGTGACGGGGTCCGTGAGCAGTTCTTC

v_gene: TRBV3-1/TRBV3-2
j_gene: TRBJ1-6
abundance: -
d_gene: TRBD1
CDR3aa: CASSPGQASPLHF
CDR3nt: TGTGCCAGCAGCCCCGGACAGGCCTCACCCCTCCACTTT

v_gene: TRBV15
j_gene: TRBJ2-3
abundance: -
d_gene: TRBD2
CDR3aa: CATSRNPAGPKTDTQYF
CDR3nt: TGTGCCACCAGCAGAAATCCAGCGGGGCCCAAAACAGATACGCAGTATTTT

v_gene: TRBV5-1
j_gene: TRBJ1-2
abundance: -
d_gene: TRBD1
CDR3aa: CASSLGGTGTALYTF
CDR3nt: TGCGCCAGCAGCTTGGGGGGGACAGGGACCGCTCTCTACACCTTC